Listed here are 3 T cell receptor beta chains from one sample, sequenced in a study of shared clonotypes between healthy human individuals. Assay used: immunoSEQ multiplex PCR; TCRdb lists only in-frame clones, some missing. The profile shows about 2 million clones, 85% to 95% of them singletons. The source material was naive CD4+ T cells sorted from blood. As to subset: CD45RA+ positively selected. These receptors were collected from a young man in good health.

The chain links TRBV11-2 to TRBJ1-3; D uncertain. The germline V gene encodes CDR1 SGHAT and CDR2 FQNNGV. V was cut by 0 bases and J by 4 bases, with 10 bases left in between. The CDR3 totals 15 residues. CDR3 sequence: CASSLDPGRGNTIYF. The DNA for the CDR3 is TGTGCCAGCAGCTTAGATCCAGGCAGGGGAAACACCATATATTTT.

The count of this clone is one. Other DNA sequences in this specimen translate into the identical CDR3. This chain joins TRBV5-1 and TRBJ2-5, with D tentatively TRBD1 or TRBD2 (5 bases each). The CDR3 has 14 residues. The germline V gene encodes CDR1 SGHRS and CDR2 YFSETQ. V was trimmed by 3 bases and J by 5 bases, leaving 14 bases between them. CDR3 nucleotides: TGCGCCAGCAGCTCAGGGACGCTTCAGGAGACCCAGTACTTC. The encoded protein is CASSSGTLQETQYF.

The J gene is TRBJ1-1, the V gene TRBV9, with D possibly matching TRBD1 (6 bases). This CDR3 has 13 amino acids. Per germline, CDR1 SGDLS and CDR2 YYNGEE. V was pared by 1 base and J by 11 bases, with 15 bases between. CDR3 coding DNA: TGTGCCAGCAGCGTAAGTCTGGAGGGGGTGGCTTTCTTT. Encoded protein: CASSVSLEGVAFF.